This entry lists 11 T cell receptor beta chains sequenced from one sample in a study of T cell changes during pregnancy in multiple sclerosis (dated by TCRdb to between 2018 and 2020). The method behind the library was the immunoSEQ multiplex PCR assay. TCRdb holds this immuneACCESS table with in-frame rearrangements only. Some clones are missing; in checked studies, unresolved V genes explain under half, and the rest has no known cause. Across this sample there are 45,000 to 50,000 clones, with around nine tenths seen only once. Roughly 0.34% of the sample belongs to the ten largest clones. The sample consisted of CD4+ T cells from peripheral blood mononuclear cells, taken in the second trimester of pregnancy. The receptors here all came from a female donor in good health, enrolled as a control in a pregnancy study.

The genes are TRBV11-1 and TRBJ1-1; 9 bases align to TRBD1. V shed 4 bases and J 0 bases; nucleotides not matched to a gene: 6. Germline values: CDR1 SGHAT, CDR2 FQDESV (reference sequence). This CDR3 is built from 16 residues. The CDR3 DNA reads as TGTGCCAGCAGCTCTGGACAGGGGAACATGAACACTGAAGCTTTCTTT. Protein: CASSSGQGNMNTEAFF. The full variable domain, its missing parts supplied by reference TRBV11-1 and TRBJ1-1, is EAEVAQSPRYKITEKSQAVAFWCDPISGHATLYWYRQILGQGPELLVQFQDESVVDDSQLPKDRFSAERLKGVDSTLKIQPAELGDSAMYLCASSSGQGNMNTEAFFGQGTRLTVV.

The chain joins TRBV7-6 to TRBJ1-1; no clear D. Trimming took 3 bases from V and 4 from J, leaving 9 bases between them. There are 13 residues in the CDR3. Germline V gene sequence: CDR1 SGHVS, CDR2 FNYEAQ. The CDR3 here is CASSLSAGTEAFF. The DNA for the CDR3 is TGTGCCAGCAGCTTGAGCGCGGGCACTGAAGCTTTCTTT.

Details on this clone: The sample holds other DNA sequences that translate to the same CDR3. CDR3 nucleotide sequence: TGTGCCTGGAGTGTAACAGGGGGCACTGAAGCTTTCTTT. It yields the protein CAWSVTGGTEAFF. The chain couples TRBV30 to TRBJ1-1, with TRBD1 matching over 8 bases. This CDR3 is 13 amino acids long. Germline V lookup: CDR1 GTSNPN, CDR2 SVGIG (reference sequence). V was clipped by 0 bases and J by 4 bases; unmatched bases: 1.

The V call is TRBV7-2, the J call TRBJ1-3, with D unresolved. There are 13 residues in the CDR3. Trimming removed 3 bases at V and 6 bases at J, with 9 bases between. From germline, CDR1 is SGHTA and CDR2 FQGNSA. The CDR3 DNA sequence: TGTGCCAGCAGCTTCAGCGTCGAAAACACCATATATTTT. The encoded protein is CASSFSVENTIYF.

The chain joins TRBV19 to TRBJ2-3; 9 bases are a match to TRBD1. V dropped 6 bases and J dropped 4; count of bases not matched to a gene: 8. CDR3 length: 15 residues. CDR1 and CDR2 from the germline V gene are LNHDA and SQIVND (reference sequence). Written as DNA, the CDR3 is TGTGCCAGTAGCAGTGGACAGGGGAGGGCAGATACGCAGTATTTT. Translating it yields CASSSGQGRADTQYF.

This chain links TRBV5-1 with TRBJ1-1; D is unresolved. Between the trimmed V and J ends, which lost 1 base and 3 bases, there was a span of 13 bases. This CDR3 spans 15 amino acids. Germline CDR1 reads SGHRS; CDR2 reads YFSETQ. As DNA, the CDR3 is TGCGCCAGCAGCTTGATGACGCCGAGGGACACTGAAGCTTTCTTT. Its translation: CASSLMTPRDTEAFF. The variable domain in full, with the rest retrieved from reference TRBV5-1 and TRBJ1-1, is KAGVTQTPRYLIKTRGQQVTLSCSPISGHRSVSWYQQTPGQGLQFLFEYFSETQRNKGNFPGRFSGRQFSNSRSEMNVSTLELGDSALYLCASSLMTPRDTEAFFGQGTRLTVV.

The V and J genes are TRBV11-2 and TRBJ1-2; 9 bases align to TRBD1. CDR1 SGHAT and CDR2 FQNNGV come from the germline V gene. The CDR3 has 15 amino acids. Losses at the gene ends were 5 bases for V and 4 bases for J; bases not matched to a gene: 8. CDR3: CASSPETGGIYGYTF. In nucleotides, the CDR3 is TGTGCCAGCAGCCCAGAGACAGGGGGTATCTATGGCTACACCTTC.

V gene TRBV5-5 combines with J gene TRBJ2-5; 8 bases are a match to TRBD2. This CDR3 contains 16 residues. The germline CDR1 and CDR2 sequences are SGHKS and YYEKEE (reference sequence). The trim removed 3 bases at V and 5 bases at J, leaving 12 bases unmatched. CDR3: CASSSPTSGGGETQYF. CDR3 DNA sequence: TGTGCCAGCAGCTCACCGACGAGCGGGGGCGGGGAGACCCAGTACTTC.

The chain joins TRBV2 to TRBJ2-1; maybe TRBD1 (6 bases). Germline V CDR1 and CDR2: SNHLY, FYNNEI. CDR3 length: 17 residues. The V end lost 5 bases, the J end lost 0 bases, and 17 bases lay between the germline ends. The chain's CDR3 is CASSRRGYESSYNEQFF. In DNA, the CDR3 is TGTGCCAGCAGTCGCAGGGGATACGAAAGCTCCTACAATGAGCAGTTCTTC. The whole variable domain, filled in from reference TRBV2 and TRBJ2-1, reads EPEVTQTPSHQVTQMGQEVILRCVPISNHLYFYWYRQILGQKVEFLVSFYNNEISEKSEIFDDQFSVERPDGSNFTLKIRSTKLEDSAMYFCASSRRGYESSYNEQFFGPGTRLTVL.

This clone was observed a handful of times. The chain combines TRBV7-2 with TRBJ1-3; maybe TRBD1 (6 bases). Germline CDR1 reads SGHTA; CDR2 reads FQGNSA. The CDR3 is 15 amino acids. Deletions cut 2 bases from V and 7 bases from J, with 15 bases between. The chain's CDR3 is CASSLPQGRRNTIYF. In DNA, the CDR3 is TGTGCCAGCAGCTTACCCCAGGGGCGCAGGAACACCATATATTTT.

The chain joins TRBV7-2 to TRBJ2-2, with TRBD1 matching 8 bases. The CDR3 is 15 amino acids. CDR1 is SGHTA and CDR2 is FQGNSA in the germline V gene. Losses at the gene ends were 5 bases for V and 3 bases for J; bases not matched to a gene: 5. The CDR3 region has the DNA TGTGCCAGCAGCCCCCGGACAGGGCACACCGGGGAGCTGTTTTTT. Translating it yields CASSPRTGHTGELFF.